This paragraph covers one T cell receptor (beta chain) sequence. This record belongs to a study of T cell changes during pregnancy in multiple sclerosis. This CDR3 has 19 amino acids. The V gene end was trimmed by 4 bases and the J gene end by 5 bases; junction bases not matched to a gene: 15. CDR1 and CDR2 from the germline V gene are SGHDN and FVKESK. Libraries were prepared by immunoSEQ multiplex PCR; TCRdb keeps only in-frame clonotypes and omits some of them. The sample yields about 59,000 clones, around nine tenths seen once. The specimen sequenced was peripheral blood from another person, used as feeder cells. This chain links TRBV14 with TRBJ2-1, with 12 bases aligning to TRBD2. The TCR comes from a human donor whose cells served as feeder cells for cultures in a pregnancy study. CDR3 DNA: TGTGCCAGCAGCCGAATACTAGCGGGGGGCCCACAAATAAACAATGAGCAGTTCTTC. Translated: CASSRILAGGPQINNEQFF.